This T cell receptor (beta chain) emerged from a study of blood T cells in healthy people across ages. Alongside a J-beta primer mix, a sample-barcoded 5' primer served in a second PCR lasting about 7 to 11 cycles. Each CDR3 protein is one row after TCRdb ran MiXCR on the 5' RACE reads. The data show about 1.6 million distinct CDR3 sequences, about 35% seen once. Trimming cost V 6 bases and J 4 bases; bases outside gene matches: 5. The germline CDR1 and CDR2 sequences are MNHNY and SVGAGI (reference sequence). The CDR3 is 14 residues long. The receptor's source is a woman between 25 and 40 years old in good health. V gene TRBV6-6 combines with J gene TRBJ1-5, with TRBD1 matching over 8 bases. Sequenced: blood. CDR3: CASRATGANQPQHF. In nucleotides, the CDR3 is TGTGCCAGCAGAGCGACAGGGGCGAATCAGCCCCAGCATTTT.